This TCR beta chain stems from a study of blood T cell repertoires in COVID-19. Study summary: The samples span acute and convalescent COVID-19 from the United States, Italy and Spain. The cDNA or gDNA used as material had been derived from T cells, B-cell-depleted T cells, or PBMCs.

Germline assignment: CDR1 LNHDA and CDR2 SQIVND (reference sequence). The V gene end was trimmed by 5 bases and the J gene end by 6 bases; junction bases not matched to a gene: 10. This CDR3 contains 16 residues. In the study's own analysis: How many nucleated cells were present was estimated from reference gene primer amplification. The method was immunoSEQ multiplex PCR; TCRdb's version includes in-frame clones alone and lacks a portion of them. From that table come the V and J calls and clone size; the DNA was used to work out D and trimming. The repertoire has fewer than 110,000 clones, roughly 84% of them found once; the top ten carry approximately 4%.

The sequencing sample was made of peripheral blood. The clonotype comes from a human donor in a cohort sampled during active COVID-19. The rearrangement links TRBV19 to TRBJ1-1, with 12 nucleotides matching TRBD1. The DNA of the CDR3 is TGTGCCAGTAGTCCGTACGGGACAGGGGGCAAGGCTGAAGCTTTCTTT. This encodes CASSPYGTGGKAEAFF.